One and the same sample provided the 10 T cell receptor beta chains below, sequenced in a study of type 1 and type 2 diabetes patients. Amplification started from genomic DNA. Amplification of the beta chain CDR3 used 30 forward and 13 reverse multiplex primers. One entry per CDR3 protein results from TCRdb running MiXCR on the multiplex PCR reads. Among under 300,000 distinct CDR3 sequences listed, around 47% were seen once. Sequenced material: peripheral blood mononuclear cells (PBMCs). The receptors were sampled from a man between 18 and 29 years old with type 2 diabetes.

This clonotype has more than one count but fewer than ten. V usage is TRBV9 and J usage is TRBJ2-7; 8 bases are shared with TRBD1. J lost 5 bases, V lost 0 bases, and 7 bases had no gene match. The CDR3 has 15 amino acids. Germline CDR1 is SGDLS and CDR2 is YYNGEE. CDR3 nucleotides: TGTGCCAGCAGCGTAGGGATGACAGGGGCCGACGAGCAGTACTTC. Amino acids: CASSVGMTGADEQYF. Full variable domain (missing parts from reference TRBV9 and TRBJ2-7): DSGVTQTPKHLITATGQRVTLRCSPRSGDLSVYWYQQSLDQGLQFLIQYYNGEERAKGNILERFSAQQFPDLHSELNLSSLELGDSALYFCASSVGMTGADEQYFGPGTRLTVT.

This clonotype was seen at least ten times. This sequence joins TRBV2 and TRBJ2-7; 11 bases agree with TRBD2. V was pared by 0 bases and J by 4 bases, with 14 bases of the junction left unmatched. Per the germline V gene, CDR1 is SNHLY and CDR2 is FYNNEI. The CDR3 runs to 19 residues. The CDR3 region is CASSEAGLAGGVYGYEQYF. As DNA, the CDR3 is TGTGCCAGCAGTGAAGCCGGCCTAGCGGGAGGCGTCTATGGATACGAGCAGTACTTC.

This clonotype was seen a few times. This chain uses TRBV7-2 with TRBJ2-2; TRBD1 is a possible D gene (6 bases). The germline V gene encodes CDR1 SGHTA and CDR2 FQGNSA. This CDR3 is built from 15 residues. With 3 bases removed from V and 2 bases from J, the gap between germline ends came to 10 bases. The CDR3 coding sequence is TGTGCCAGCAGCTTGACACAGGGTAACACCGGGGAGCTGTTTTTT. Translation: CASSLTQGNTGELFF.

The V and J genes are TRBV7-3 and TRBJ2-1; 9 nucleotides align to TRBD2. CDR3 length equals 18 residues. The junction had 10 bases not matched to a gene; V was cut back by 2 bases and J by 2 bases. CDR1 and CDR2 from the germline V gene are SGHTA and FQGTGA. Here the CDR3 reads CASSLGWSGRTTYNEQFF. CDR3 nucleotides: TGTGCCAGCAGCTTAGGGTGGAGCGGGAGGACTACCTACAATGAGCAGTTCTTC. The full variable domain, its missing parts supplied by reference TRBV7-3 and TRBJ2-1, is GAGVSQTPSNKVTEKGKYVELRCDPISGHTALYWYRQSLGQGPEFLIYFQGTGAADDSGLPNDRFFAVRPEGSVSTLKIQRTERGDSAVYLCASSLGWSGRTTYNEQFFGPGTRLTVL.

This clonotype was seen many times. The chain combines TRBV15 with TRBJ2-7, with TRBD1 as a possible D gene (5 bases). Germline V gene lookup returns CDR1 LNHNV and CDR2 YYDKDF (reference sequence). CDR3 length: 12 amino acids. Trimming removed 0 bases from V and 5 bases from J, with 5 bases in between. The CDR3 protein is CATSRDRDEQYF. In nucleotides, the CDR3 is TGTGCCACCAGCAGAGACAGGGACGAGCAGTACTTC.

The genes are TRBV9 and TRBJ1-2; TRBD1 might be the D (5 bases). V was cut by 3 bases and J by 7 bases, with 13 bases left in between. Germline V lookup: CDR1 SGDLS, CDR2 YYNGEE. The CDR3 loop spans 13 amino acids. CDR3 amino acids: CASSAALGGGYTF. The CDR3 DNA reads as TGTGCCAGCAGCGCTGCCTTGGGGGGTGGCTACACCTTC.

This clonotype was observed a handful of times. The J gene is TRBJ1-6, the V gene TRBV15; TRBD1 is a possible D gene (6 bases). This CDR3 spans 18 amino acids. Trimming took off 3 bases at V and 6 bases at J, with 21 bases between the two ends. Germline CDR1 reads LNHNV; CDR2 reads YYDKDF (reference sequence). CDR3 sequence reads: CATSSLGHARDTNSPLHF. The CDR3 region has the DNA TGTGCCACCAGCAGCCTCGGACACGCGAGGGACACTAATTCACCCCTCCACTTT.

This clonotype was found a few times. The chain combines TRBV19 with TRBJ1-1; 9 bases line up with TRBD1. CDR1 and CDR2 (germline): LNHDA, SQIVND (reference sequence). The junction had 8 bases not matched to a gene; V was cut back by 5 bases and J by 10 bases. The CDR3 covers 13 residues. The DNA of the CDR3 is TGTGCCAGTAGTCTCCGGACAGGGGATATAGCTTTCTTT. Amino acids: CASSLRTGDIAFF.

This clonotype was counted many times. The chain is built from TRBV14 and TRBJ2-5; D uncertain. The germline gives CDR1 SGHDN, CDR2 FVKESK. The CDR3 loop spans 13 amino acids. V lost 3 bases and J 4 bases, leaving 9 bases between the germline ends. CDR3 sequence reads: CASSHPPTETQYF. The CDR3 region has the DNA TGTGCCAGCAGCCATCCCCCCACAGAGACCCAGTACTTC.

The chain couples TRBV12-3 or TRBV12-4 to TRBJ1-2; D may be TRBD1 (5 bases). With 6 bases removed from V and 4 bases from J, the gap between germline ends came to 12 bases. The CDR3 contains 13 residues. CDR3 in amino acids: CASRGTGGYGYTF. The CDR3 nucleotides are TGTGCCAGCAGGGGGACGGGGGGCTATGGCTACACCTTC.